Sequencing of this TCR beta chain was carried out in a study of blood T cells in healthy people across ages. Findings of the study overall: Aged donors had fewer naive CD4+ cells and lower diversity than long-lived donors. Researchers judged that diversity estimates from one million T cells fell short of true values.

On this clonotype itself: The antigen is unknown.

A second PCR of about 7 to 12 cycles used a sample-barcoded 5' primer and a J-beta primer mix. TCRdb recomputed calls from the 5' RACE reads with MiXCR, one row per CDR3 protein. This sample yields 950,000 to 1,200,000 distinct CDR3 sequences, of which approximately 38% are seen a single time; under 15% belongs to the top ten. With each sample, at least 6 micrograms of total RNA were extracted. Sequenced: blood. This TCR derives from a man aged 18 to 30 in good health.

The CDR3 nucleotides are TGTGCCAGCAGTTCCCCGGGACTAGGTTGGAATGAGCAGTTCTTC. It specifies CASSSPGLGWNEQFF. The chain recombines TRBV12-3 or TRBV12-4 with TRBJ2-1, with TRBD2 matching 8 bases. V shed 4 bases, J shed 7 bases, and the junction held 9 bases outside the gene matches. The CDR3 length is 15 residues.